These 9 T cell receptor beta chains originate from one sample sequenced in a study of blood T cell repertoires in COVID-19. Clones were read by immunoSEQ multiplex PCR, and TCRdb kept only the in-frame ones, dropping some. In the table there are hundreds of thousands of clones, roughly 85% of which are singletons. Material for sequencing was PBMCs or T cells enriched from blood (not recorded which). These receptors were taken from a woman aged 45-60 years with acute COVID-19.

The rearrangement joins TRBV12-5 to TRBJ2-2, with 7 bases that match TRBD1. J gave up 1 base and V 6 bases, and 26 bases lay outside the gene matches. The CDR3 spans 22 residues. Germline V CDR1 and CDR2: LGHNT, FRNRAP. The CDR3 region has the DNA TGTGCTAGTGGCCCGCGAGGTCCCCCGATCAATCCCGGGACAGAGAACACCGGGGAGCTGTTTTTT. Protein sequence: CASGPRGPPINPGTENTGELFF. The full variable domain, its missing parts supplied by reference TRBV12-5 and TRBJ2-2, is DARVTQTPRHKVTEMGQEVTMRCQPILGHNTVFWYRQTMMQGLELLAYFRNRAPLDDSGMPKDRFSAEMPDATLATLKIQPSEPRDSAVYFCASGPRGPPINPGTENTGELFFGEGSRLTVL.

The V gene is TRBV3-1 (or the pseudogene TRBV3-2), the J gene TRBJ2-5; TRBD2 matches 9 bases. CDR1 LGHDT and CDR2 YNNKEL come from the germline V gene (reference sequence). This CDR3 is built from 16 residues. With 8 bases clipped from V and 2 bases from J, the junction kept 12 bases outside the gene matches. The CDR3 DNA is TGTGCCAGCTCCCACGGGGTAGCGGGGGCACAAGAGACCCAGTACTTC. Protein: CASSHGVAGAQETQYF.

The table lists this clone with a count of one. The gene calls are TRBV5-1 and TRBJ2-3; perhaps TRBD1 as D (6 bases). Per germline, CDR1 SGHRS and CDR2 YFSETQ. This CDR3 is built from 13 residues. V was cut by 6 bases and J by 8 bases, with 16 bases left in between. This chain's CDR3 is CASNPVGAITQYF. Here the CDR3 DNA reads TGCGCCAGCAATCCCGTGGGGGCGATTACGCAGTATTTT.

The CDR3 sequence is CASSTQGTGEYGYTF. The CDR3 nucleotides are TGTGCCAGCAGCACGCAGGGGACAGGGGAGTATGGCTACACCTTC. The rearrangement uses TRBV6-5 and TRBJ1-2; 10 bases are shared with TRBD1. Trimming removed 6 bases from V and 5 bases from J; junction bases left unmatched: 9. This CDR3 is built from 15 residues. Germline V lookup: CDR1 MNHEY, CDR2 SVGAGI.

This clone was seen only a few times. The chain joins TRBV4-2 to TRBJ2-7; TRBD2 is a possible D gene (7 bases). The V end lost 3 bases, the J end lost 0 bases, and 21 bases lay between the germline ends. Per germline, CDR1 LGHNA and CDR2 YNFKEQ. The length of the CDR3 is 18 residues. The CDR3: CASSHGWVGGGSSYEQYF. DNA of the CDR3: TGTGCCAGCAGCCATGGATGGGTGGGCGGGGGCTCCTCCTACGAGCAGTACTTC.

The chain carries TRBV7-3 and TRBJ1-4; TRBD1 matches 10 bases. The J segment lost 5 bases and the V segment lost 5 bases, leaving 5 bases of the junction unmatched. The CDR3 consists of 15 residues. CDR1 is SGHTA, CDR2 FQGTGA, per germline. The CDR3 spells CASSQTGQGNEKLFF. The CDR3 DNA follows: TGTGCCAGCAGCCAAACGGGACAGGGGAATGAAAAACTGTTTTTT.

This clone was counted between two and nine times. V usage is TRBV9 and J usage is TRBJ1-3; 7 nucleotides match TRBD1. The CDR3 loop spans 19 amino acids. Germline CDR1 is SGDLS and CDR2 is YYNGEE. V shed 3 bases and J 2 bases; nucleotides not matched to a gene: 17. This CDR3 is CASSAPLDPGQEAGNTIYF. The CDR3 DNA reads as TGTGCCAGCAGCGCCCCTCTAGATCCCGGACAGGAGGCTGGAAACACCATATATTTT.

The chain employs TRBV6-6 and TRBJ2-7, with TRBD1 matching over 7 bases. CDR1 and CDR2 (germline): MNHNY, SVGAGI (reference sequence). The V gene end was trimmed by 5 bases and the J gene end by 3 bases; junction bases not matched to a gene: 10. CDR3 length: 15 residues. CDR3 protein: CASSSPDRADYEQYF. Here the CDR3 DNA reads TGTGCCAGCAGTAGTCCCGACAGGGCGGACTACGAGCAGTACTTC.

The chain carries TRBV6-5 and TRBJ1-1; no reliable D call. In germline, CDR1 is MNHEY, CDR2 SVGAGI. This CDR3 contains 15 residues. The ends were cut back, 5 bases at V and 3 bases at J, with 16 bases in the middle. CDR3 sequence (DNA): TGTGCCAGCAGTAGCCGACGGCTAGCAGACACTGAAGCTTTCTTT. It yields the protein CASSSRRLADTEAFF.